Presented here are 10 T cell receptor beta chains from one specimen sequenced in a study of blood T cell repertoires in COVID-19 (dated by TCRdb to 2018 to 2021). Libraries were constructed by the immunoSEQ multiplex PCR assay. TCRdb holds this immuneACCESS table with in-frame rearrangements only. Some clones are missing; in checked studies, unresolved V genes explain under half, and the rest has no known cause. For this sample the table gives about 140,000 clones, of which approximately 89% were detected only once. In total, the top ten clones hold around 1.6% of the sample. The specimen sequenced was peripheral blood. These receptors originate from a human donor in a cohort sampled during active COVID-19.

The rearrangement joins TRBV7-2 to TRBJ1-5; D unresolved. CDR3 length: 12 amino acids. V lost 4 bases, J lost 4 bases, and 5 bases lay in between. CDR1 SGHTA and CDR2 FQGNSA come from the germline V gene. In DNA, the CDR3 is TGTGCCAGCAGCTGGAGTAATCAGCCCCAGCATTTT. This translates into CASSWSNQPQHF.

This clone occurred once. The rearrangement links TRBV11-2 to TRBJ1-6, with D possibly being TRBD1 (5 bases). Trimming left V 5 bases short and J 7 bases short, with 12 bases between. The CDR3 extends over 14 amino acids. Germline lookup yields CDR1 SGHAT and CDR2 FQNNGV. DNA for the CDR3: TGTGCCAGCAGCCAAGCAACAGGAAATTCACCCCTCCACTTT. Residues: CASSQATGNSPLHF.

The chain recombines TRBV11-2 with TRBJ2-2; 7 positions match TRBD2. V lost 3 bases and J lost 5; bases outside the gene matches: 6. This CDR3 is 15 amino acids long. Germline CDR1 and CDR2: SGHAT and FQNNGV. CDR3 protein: CASSFRGDRTGELFF. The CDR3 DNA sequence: TGTGCCAGCAGCTTTCGGGGGGATCGGACCGGGGAGCTGTTTTTT.

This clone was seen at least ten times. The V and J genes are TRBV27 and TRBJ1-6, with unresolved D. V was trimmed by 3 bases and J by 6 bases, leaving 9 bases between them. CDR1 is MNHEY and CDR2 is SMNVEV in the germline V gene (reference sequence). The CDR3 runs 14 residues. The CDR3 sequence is CASSFPWPNSPLHF. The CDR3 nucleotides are TGTGCCAGCAGTTTCCCCTGGCCTAATTCACCCCTCCACTTT.

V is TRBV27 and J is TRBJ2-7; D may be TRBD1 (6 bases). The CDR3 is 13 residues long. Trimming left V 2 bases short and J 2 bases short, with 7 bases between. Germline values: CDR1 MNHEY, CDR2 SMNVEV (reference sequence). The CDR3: CASSLTGTYEQYF. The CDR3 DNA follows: TGTGCCAGCAGTTTAACAGGGACCTACGAGCAGTACTTC.

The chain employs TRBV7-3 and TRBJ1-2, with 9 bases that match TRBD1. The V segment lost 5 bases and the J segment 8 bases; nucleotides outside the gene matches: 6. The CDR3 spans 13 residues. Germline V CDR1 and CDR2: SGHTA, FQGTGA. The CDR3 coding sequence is TGTGCCAGCAGCCGACAGGGGGTGGACGGCTACACCTTC. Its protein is CASSRQGVDGYTF.

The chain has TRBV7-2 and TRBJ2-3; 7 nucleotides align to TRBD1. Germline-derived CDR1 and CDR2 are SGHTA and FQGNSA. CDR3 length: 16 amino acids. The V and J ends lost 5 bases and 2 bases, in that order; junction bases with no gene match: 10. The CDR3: CASSPGSRGYTDTQYF. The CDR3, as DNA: TGTGCCAGCAGCCCAGGGAGCAGGGGGTACACAGATACGCAGTATTTT.

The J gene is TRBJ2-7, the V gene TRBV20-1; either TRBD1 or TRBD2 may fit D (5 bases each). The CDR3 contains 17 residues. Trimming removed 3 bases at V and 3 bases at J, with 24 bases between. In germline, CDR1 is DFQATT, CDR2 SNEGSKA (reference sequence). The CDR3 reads CSASGGEKIPIYYEQYF. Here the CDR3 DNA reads TGCAGTGCTAGTGGGGGAGAGAAGATACCAATATACTACGAGCAGTACTTC.

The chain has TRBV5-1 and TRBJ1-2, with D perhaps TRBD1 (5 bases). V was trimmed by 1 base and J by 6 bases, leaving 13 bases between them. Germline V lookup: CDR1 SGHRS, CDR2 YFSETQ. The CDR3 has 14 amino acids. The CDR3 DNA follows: TGCGCCAGCAGCTTGACTGCAGGGATGGATGGCTACACCTTC. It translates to CASSLTAGMDGYTF.

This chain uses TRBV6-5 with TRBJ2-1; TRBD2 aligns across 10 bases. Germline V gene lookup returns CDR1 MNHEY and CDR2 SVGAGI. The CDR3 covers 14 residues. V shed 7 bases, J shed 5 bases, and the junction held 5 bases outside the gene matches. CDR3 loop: CASKKAGGDNEQFF. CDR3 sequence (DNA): TGTGCCAGCAAAAAAGCGGGGGGGGACAATGAGCAGTTCTTC.